This T cell receptor (beta chain) was obtained from a study of OX40 agonist ivuxolimab in advanced cancers. Study-wide background: Ivuxolimab, an antibody that agonizes OX40 (CD134), was administered to the patients. Melanoma, hepatocellular carcinoma, head and neck or renal cell cancer occurred in dose-escalation patients. Overall study findings and caveats: Low normalized T-cell clonal expansion was additionally recorded for some nonresponders.

CDR1 is SGHRS and CDR2 is YFSETQ in the germline V gene. The CDR3 has 14 amino acids. J was trimmed by 5 bases and V by 4 bases; bases with no gene match: 6. Clones were sequenced by immunoSEQ multiplex PCR, and TCRdb holds only the in-frame ones, with some missing. Of some 81,000 clones in the sample, roughly 91% were seen once. Notes on this clone: What it binds is not known.

V is TRBV5-1 and J is TRBJ2-1; 7 bases agree with TRBD2. Material: CD4+ or CD8+ T cells sorted from blood, obtained in a trial of the OX40 agonist ivuxolimab. This TCR derives from an adult with an advanced solid tumor such as melanoma, head and neck, liver or kidney cancer. The CDR3 DNA reads TGCGCCAGCAGCAGCGGGGCAAGCCACAATGAGCAGTTCTTC. It is translated as CASSSGASHNEQFF.